Each of the 8 T cell receptor beta chains below was sequenced from the same sample in a study of post-analysis software for immune sequencing data. Their antigens are not known. Notes on the study in general: In patients, a few TRBV segments were more frequent than in controls, with TRBV5-6, TRBV5-1 and TRBV20-1 among them.

cDNA libraries of TCR beta carried unique molecular identifiers. TCRdb re-called the PCR reads with MiXCR, one entry per CDR3 protein. The table records hundreds of thousands of distinct CDR3 sequences, 30% of them present only once. Sample: blood. All receptors come from a girl aged 5-17 years with multiple sclerosis.

The chain has TRBV20-1 and TRBJ2-3, with TRBD2 identical over 16 bases. CDR3 length: 20 residues. From germline, CDR1 is DFQATT and CDR2 SNEGSKA (reference sequence). The V gene end was trimmed by 2 bases and the J gene end by 0 bases; junction bases not matched to a gene: 11. The CDR3 is CSARKLSGTSGGASTDTQYF. CDR3 DNA sequence: TGCAGTGCTAGAAAGCTATCCGGGACTAGCGGGGGGGCAAGCACAGATACGCAGTATTTT.

Ten or more counts support this clonotype. The V and J genes are TRBV4-3 and TRBJ2-7; the D gene is possibly TRBD1 (5 bases). The germline V and J ends were trimmed by 3 bases and 6 bases, with 15 bases remaining between them. Germline loops: CDR1 LGHNA, CDR2 YSLEER. The CDR3 is 14 amino acids. CDR3 amino acids: CASSQNLQGSEQYF. As DNA, the CDR3 is TGCGCCAGCAGCCAGAACCTTCAGGGAAGCGAGCAGTACTTC.

The chain recombines TRBV20-1 with TRBJ2-7, with D unresolved. The CDR3 is 12 residues long. CDR1 DFQATT and CDR2 SNEGSKA come from the germline V gene (reference sequence). V lost 1 base to trimming and J lost 0 bases, with 4 bases between them. CDR3 DNA sequence: TGCAGTGCTAGAGTTGACTCCTACGAGCAGTACTTC. As protein: CSARVDSYEQYF.

The chain uses TRBV20-1 and TRBJ2-5; 9 nucleotides align to TRBD2. V lost 6 bases to trimming and J lost 5 bases; unmatched junction nucleotides: 10. The CDR3 contains 14 residues. The germline V gene has CDR1 DFQATT and CDR2 SNEGSKA (reference sequence). CDR3 amino acids: CSAPPSGAGETQYF. The CDR3 DNA follows: TGCAGTGCGCCCCCTAGCGGGGCGGGGGAGACCCAGTACTTC.

The table lists this clonotype with a few counts. DNA for the CDR3: TGTGCCAGCAGGCAACTAGCGACCTCCTACAATGAGCAGTTCTTC. It encodes CASRQLATSYNEQFF. This sequence joins TRBV6-2 or TRBV6-3 and TRBJ2-1, with 7 bases lining up with TRBD2. Germline V CDR1 and CDR2: MNHEY, SVGEGT. This CDR3 has 15 residues. Germline trimming cut 6 bases from V and 0 bases from J; bases unmatched to any gene: 5.

This clonotype was seen only a few times. The chain combines TRBV18 with TRBJ2-1, with 8 positions matching TRBD2. With 2 bases clipped from V and 4 bases from J, the junction kept 22 bases outside the gene matches. The V gene's germline CDR1 is KGHSH and CDR2 LQKENI. This CDR3 region has 21 residues. As DNA, the CDR3 is TGTGCCAGCTCACCAAGAGAATCGGGGACTAGTCATATCCCCCCTTACAATGAGCAGTTCTTC. Translation: CASSPRESGTSHIPPYNEQFF.

This clonotype has at least ten counts. The rearrangement joins TRBV20-1 to TRBJ2-7; D might be TRBD2 (5 bases). Germline CDR1 DFQATT, CDR2 SNEGSKA (reference sequence). Deletions cut 4 bases from V and 1 base from J, with 11 bases between. The CDR3 contains 13 residues. The CDR3 here is CSATRTGSYEQYF. DNA for the CDR3: TGCAGTGCTACCAGGACTGGTTCCTACGAGCAGTACTTC.

Turning to this clonotype: Since the CDR3 does not end with the conserved phenylalanine or tryptophan, this likely comes from a read error. The CDR3 sequence: CASRGPGTGESDTQYC. The CDR3 DNA reads as TGTGCCAGCAGGGGACCCGGGACAGGGGAGTCCGATACGCAGTATTGT. The chain employs TRBV28 and TRBJ2-3; TRBD1 matches 10 bases. CDR3 length equals 16 residues. Trimming cost V 6 bases and J 6 bases; bases outside gene matches: 12. From germline, CDR1 is MDHEN and CDR2 SYDVKM.